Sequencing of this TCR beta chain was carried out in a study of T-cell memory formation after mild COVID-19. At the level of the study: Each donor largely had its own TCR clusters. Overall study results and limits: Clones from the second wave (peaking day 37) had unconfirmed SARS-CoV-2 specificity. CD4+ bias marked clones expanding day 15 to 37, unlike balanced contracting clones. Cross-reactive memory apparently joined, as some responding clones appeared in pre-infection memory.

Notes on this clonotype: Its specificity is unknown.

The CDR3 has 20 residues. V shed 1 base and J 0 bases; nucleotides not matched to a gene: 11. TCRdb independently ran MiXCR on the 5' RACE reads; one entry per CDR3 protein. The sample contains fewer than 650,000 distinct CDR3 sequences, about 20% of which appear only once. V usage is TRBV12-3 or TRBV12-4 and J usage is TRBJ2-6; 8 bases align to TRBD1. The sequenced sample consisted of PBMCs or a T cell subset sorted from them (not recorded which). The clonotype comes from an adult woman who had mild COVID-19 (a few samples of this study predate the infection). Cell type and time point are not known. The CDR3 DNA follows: TGTGCCAGCAGTTTAGGACAGGGGCGATCCTTCGGCTCTGGGGCCAACGTCCTGACTTTC. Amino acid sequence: CASSLGQGRSFGSGANVLTF.